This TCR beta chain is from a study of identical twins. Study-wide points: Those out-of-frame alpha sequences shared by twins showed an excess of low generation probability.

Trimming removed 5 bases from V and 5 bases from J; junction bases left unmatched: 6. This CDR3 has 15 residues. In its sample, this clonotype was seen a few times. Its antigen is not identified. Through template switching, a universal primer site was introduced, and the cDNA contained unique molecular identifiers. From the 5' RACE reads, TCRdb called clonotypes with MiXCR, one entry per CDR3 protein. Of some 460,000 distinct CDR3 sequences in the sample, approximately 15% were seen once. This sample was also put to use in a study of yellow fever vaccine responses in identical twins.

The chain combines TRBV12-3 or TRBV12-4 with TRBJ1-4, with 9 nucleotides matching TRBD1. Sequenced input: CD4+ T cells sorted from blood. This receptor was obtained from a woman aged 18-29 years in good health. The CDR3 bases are TGTGCCAGCAGTGATCCCGGGACAGGGAATGAAAAACTGTTTTTT. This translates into CASSDPGTGNEKLFF.